These T cell receptor beta chains were read from a single sample in a study of T cells expressing NK-cell markers. TCRdb reanalyzed the 5' RACE reads, giving one entry per CDR3 protein sequence and no DNA. The sample spans almost 450,000 distinct CDR3 sequences; the ten largest clones claim 6% to 9.5%. Sequenced: blood T cells: a sorted CD56 or NKG2C T cell subset, CD4+ or CD8+ T cells, or bulk PBMC T cells (not recorded which). The receptors derive from a woman between 18 and 70 years old in good health. Both conserved end residues are part of each CDR3. The order of the fields is CDR3 length, V gene, J gene, CDR3 protein.

15	TRBV20-1	TRBJ1-1	CSARESDSLGTEAFF
18	TRBV20-1	TRBJ1-3	CSAAYPGQLFDSGNTIYF
13	TRBV20-1	TRBJ1-1	CSARTGLNTEAFF
18	TRBV12-3/TRBV12-4	TRBJ2-1	CASSPGGVRTGAYNEQFF
13	TRBV12-3/TRBV12-4	TRBJ2-5	CASKGPDRGTQYF
15	TRBV5-6	TRBJ1-1	CASSLITGRNTEAFF
11	TRBV29-1	TRBJ2-2	CSAGGDSQLFF
13	TRBV19	TRBJ2-1	CASSDLADNEQFF
15	TRBV6-1	TRBJ2-2	CASSLGLEAAGELFF
14	TRBV5-1	TRBJ2-3	CASSGGQYTDTQYF
15	TRBV5-1	TRBJ2-5	CASSGISGPKETQYF
11	TRBV20-1	TRBJ2-7	CSAEAVLEQYF
13	TRBV5-6	TRBJ2-1	CASSFQRGVEQFF
17	TRBV9	TRBJ2-2	CASSEKTRTTYTGELFF
17	TRBV4-2	TRBJ2-3	CASSQDGARVETDTQYF
15	TRBV29-1	TRBJ2-3	CSGGLAGAFTDTQYF
15	TRBV14	TRBJ1-1	CASSQLTGQNTEAFF
16	TRBV20-1	TRBJ2-7	CSARPPWGGPAYEQYF
13	TRBV18	TRBJ2-5	CASSPGSKETQYF
16	TRBV5-5	TRBJ1-4	CASSFGRLLTNEKLFF
15	TRBV11-2	TRBJ1-3	CASSLERSSGNTIYF
14	TRBV20-1	TRBJ2-2	CSARSAGEIGELFF
16	TRBV7-2	TRBJ2-1	CASSLEDYHPYNEQFF
16	TRBV20-1	TRBJ1-3	CSAPDRGFSDGNTIYF
14	TRBV20-1	TRBJ2-5	CSARELRDRETQYF
15	TRBV7-9	TRBJ2-7	CASSLLTGSSCEQYF
15	TRBV27	TRBJ1-4	CASRNQGLTNEKLFF
16	TRBV28	TRBJ2-2	CALSRGIGINTGELFF
18	TRBV4-3	TRBJ1-4	CASSQVGGGGRGNEKLFF
14	TRBV19	TRBJ2-3	CASSIGLYSDTQYF
15	TRBV4-3	TRBJ1-1	CASRPHSQLNTEAFF
15	TRBV12-3/TRBV12-4	TRBJ1-5	CASSPSGGLNQPQHF
13	TRBV20-1	TRBJ1-4	CSASRSREGELFF
16	TRBV15	TRBJ1-1	CATSREIGSANTEAFF
12	TRBV20-1	TRBJ2-7	CSARDVGNEQYF
14	TRBV7-9	TRBJ2-2	CASLPGWSTGELFF
15	TRBV7-2	TRBJ1-5	CASSLAQGSNQPQHF
14	TRBV12-3/TRBV12-4	TRBJ1-4	CASSSWTWDEKLFF
13	TRBV14	TRBJ2-7	CASRRGFSYEQYF
14	TRBV5-1	TRBJ2-5	CASSPGGLYETQYF
15	TRBV11-2	TRBJ2-1	CASSQVGGGYNEQFF
13	TRBV12-3/TRBV12-4	TRBJ2-2	CASPDVNTGELFF
15	TRBV7-9	TRBJ1-1	CASSLLGEGGTEAFF
14	TRBV12-3/TRBV12-4	TRBJ1-1	CASSSLRGGTEAFF
14	TRBV6-5	TRBJ2-1	CASSYSVGGVEQFF
19	TRBV5-1	TRBJ2-6	CASSSTGTGQPSGANVLTF
14	TRBV9	TRBJ2-3	CASSVGLGTDTQYF
14	TRBV7-9	TRBJ1-5	CASSLRTDNQPQHF
14	TRBV7-9	TRBJ2-5	CASSLRTEQETQYF
14	TRBV5-4	TRBJ2-3	CASFPTGGADTQYF
14	TRBV12-3/TRBV12-4	TRBJ2-1	CASNSGGKYNEQFF
16	TRBV12-3/TRBV12-4	TRBJ2-3	CASSLTPTDYTDTQYF
16	TRBV14	TRBJ2-1	CASSQGLAGGPYEQFF
14	TRBV3-1	TRBJ2-7	CASSRSGEGYEQYF
16	TRBV12-3/TRBV12-4	TRBJ2-1	CASRIGSSGAYNEQFF
15	TRBV20-1	TRBJ1-5	CSARRTGVSNQPQHF
17	TRBV5-1	TRBJ1-1	CASSFGLRPGRGGEAFF